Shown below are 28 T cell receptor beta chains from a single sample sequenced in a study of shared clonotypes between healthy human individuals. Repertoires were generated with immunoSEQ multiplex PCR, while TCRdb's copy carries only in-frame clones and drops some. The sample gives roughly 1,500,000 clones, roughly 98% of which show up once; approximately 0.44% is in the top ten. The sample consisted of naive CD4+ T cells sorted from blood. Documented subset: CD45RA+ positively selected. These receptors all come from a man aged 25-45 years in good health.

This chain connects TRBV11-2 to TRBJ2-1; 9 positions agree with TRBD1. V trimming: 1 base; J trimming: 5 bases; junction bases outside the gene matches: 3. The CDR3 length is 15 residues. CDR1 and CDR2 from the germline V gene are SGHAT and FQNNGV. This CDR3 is CASSLGNRGHNEQFF. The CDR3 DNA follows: TGTGCCAGCAGCTTAGGAAACAGGGGGCACAATGAGCAGTTCTTC. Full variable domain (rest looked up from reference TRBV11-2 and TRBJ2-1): EAGVAQSPRYKIIEKRQSVAFWCNPISGHATLYWYQQILGQGPKLLIQFQNNGVVDDSQLPKDRFSAERLKGVDSTLKIQPAKLEDSAVYLCASSLGNRGHNEQFFGPGTRLTVL.

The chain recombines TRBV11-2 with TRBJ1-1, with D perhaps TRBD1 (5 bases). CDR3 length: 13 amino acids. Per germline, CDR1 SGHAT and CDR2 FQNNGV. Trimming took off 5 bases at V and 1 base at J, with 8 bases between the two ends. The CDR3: CASSKGQNTEAFF. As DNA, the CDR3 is TGTGCCAGCAGCAAAGGACAGAACACTGAAGCTTTCTTT.

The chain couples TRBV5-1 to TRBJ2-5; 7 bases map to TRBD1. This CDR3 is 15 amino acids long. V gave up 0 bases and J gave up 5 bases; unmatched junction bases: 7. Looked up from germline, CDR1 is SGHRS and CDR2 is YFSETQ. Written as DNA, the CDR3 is TGCGCCAGCAGCTTGGACCGGGACAGCGGTGAGACCCAGTACTTC. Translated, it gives CASSLDRDSGETQYF.

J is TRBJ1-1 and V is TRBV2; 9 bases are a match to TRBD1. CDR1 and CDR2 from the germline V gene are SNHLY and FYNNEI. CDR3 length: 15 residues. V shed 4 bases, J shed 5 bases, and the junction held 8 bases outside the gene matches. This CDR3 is CASSVRGQGGTEAFF. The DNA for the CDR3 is TGTGCCAGCAGTGTCCGGGGACAGGGTGGGACTGAAGCTTTCTTT.

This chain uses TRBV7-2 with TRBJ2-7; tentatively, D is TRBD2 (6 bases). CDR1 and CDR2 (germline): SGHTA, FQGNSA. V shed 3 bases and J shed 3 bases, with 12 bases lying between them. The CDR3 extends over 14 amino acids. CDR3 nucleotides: TGTGCCAGCAGCTTGGGACTCCAGGTCTACGAGCAGTACTTC. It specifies CASSLGLQVYEQYF.

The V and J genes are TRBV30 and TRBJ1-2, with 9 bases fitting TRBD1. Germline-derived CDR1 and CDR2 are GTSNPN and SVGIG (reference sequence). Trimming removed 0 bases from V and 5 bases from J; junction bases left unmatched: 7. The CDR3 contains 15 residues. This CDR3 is CAWSVQGAFGYGYTF. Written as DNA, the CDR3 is TGTGCCTGGAGTGTACAGGGGGCCTTCGGGTATGGCTACACCTTC. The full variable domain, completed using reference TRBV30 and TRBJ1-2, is SQTIHQWPATLVQPVGSPLSLECTVEGTSNPNLYWYRQAAGRGLQLLFYSVGIGQISSEVPQNLSASRPQDRQFILSSKKLLLSDSGFYLCAWSVQGAFGYGYTFGSGTRLTVV.

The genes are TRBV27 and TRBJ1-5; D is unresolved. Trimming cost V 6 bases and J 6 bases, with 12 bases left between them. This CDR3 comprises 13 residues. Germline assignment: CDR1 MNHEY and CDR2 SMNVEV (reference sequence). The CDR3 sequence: CASSPRVGQPQHF. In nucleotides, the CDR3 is TGTGCCAGCAGCCCAAGGGTCGGTCAGCCCCAGCATTTT.

The DNA for the CDR3 is TGTGCCAGCAGCTTCCGGGGGGATAATCAGCCCCAGCATTTT. Protein: CASSFRGDNQPQHF. This chain links TRBV7-9 with TRBJ1-5; TRBD1 is a possible D gene (5 bases). The CDR3 covers 14 residues. V dropped 3 bases and J dropped 4 bases, with 10 bases sitting between them. Germline lookup yields CDR1 SEHNR and CDR2 FQNEAQ (reference sequence).

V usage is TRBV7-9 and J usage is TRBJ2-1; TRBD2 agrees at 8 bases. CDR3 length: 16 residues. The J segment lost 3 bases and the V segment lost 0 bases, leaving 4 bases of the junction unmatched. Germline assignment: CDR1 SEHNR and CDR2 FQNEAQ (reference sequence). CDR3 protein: CASSLAQGLGYNEQFF. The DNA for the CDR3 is TGTGCCAGCAGCTTAGCGCAGGGACTAGGCTACAATGAGCAGTTCTTC.

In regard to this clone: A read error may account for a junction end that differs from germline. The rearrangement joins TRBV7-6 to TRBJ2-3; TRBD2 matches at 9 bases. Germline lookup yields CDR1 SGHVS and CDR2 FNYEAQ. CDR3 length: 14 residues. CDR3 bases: TGTGCCAGCAGCCTAGCGGGAATCACAGATACGCAGTATTTT. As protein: CASSLAGITDTQYF.

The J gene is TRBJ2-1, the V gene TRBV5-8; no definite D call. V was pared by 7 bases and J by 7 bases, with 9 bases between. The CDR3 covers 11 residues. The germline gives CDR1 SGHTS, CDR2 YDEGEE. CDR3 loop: CASPTWNEQFF. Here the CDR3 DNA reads TGTGCCAGCCCGACCTGGAATGAGCAGTTCTTC.

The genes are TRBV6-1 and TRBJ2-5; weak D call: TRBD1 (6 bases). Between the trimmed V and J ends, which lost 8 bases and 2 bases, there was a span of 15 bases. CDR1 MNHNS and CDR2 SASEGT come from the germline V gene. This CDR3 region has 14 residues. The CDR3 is CASRWGHRQETQYF. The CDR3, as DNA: TGTGCCAGCCGGTGGGGACATCGACAAGAGACCCAGTACTTC.

The CDR3 here is CAWSPSLHEQFF. In DNA, the CDR3 is TGTGCCTGGAGTCCCTCCCTCCATGAGCAGTTCTTC. The J gene is TRBJ2-1, the V gene TRBV30; unclear D gene. V was shortened by 2 bases and J by 8 bases, with 10 bases between the two germline ends. CDR1 and CDR2 (germline): GTSNPN, SVGIG (reference sequence). The CDR3 totals 12 residues.

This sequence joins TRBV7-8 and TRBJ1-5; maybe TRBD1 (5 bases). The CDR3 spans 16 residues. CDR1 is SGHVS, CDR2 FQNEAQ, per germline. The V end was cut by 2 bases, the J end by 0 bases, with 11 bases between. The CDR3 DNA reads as TGTGCCAGCAGCTTAACCGGACACCGTAGCAATCAGCCCCAGCATTTT. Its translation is CASSLTGHRSNQPQHF.

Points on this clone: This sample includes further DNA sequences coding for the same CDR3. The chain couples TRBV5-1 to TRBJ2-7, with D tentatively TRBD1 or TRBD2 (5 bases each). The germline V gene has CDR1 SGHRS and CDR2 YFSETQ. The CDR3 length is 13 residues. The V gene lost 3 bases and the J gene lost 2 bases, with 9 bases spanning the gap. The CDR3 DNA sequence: TGCGCCAGCAGCTCAGGGACGGCCTACGAGCAGTACTTC. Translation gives CASSSGTAYEQYF. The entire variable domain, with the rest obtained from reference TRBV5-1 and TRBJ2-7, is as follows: KAGVTQTPRYLIKTRGQQVTLSCSPISGHRSVSWYQQTPGQGLQFLFEYFSETQRNKGNFPGRFSGRQFSNSRSEMNVSTLELGDSALYLCASSSGTAYEQYFGPGTRLTVT.

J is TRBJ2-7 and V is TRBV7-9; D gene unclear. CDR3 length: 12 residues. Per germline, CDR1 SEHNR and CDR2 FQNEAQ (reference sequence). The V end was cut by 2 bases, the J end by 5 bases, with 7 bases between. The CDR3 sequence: CASSLLRNEQYF. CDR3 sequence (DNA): TGTGCCAGCAGCTTATTACGCAACGAGCAGTACTTC.

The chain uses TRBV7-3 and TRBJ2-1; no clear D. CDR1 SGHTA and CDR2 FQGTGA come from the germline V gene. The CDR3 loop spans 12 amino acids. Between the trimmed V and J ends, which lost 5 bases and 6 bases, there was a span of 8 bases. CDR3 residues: CASSHPGNEQFF. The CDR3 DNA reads TGTGCCAGCAGCCACCCCGGCAATGAGCAGTTCTTC.

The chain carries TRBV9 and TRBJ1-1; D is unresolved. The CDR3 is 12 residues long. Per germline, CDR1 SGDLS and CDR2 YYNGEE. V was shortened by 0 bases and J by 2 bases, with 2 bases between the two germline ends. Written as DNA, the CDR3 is TGTGCCAGCAGCGTAGATAACACTGAAGCTTTCTTT. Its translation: CASSVDNTEAFF.

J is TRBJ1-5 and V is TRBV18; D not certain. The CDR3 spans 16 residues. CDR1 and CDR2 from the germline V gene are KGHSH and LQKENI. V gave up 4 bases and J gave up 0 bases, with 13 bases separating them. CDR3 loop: CASSLLAAGSNQPQHF. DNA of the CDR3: TGTGCCAGCTCACTTCTGGCCGCCGGTAGCAATCAGCCCCAGCATTTT.

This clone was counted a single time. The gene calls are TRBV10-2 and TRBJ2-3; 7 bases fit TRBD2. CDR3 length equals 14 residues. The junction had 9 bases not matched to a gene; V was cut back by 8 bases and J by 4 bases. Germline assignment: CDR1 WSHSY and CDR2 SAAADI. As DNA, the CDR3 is TGCGCCAGCTGCCTAGCGGATCACTCAGATACGCAGTATTTT. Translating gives CASCLADHSDTQYF.

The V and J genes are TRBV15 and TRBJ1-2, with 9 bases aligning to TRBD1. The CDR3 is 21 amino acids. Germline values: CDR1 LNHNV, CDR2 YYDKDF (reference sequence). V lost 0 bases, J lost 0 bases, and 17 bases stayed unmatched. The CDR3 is CATSRDFGTGTFSLPNYGYTF. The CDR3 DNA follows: TGTGCCACCAGCAGAGATTTCGGGACAGGGACTTTTTCCCTCCCTAACTATGGCTACACCTTC.

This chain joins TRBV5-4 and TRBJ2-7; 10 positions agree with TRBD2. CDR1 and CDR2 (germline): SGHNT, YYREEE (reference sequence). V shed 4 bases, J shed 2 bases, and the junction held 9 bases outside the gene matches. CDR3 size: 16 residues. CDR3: CASSETSGPPPYEQYF. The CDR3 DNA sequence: TGTGCCAGCAGCGAGACTAGCGGGCCCCCTCCCTACGAGCAGTACTTC.

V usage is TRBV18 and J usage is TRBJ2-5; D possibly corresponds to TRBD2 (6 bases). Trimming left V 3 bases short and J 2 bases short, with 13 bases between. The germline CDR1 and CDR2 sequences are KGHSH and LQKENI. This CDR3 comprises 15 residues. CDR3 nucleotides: TGTGCCAGCTCACCCTTTTTGGGGACTCAAGAGACCCAGTACTTC. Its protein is CASSPFLGTQETQYF.

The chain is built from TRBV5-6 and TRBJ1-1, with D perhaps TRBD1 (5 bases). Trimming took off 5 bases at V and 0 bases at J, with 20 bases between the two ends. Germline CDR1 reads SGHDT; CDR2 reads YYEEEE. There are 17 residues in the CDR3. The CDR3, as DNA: TGTGCCAGCAGTACCACTGCCGGGACTATCATGAACACTGAAGCTTTCTTT. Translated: CASSTTAGTIMNTEAFF.

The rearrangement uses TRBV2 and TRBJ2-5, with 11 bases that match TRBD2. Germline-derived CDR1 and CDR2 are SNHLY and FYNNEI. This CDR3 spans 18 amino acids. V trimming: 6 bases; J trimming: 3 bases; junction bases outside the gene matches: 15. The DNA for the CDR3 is TGTGCCAGCAGCTTCAAACCGGGACTAGCGGCTGGGGAAGAGACCCAGTACTTC. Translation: CASSFKPGLAAGEETQYF.

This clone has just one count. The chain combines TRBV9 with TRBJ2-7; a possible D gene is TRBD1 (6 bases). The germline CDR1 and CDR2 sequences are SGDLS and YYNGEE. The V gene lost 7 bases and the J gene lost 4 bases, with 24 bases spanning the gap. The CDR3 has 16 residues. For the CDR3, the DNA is TGTGCCAGCGGCCCCCGGGACACCCTTTCCGGATACGAGCAGTACTTC. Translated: CASGPRDTLSGYEQYF.

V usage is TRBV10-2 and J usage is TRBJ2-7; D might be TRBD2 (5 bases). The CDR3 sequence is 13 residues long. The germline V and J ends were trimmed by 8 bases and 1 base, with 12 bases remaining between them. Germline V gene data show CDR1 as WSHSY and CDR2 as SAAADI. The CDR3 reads CASLTLGSYEQYF. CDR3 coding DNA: TGCGCCAGCCTAACACTAGGTTCCTACGAGCAGTACTTC.

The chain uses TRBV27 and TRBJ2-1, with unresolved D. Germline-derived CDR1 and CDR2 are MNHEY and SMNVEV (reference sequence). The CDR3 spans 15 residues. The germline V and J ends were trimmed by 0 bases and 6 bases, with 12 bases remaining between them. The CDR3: CASSLSYSPPNEQFF. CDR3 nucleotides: TGTGCCAGCAGTTTATCGTACAGTCCCCCCAATGAGCAGTTCTTC.